These T cell receptor beta chains were read from a single sample in a study of T cell changes during pregnancy in multiple sclerosis. The repertoire was sequenced with immunoSEQ multiplex PCR; TCRdb's copy has only in-frame clones and lacks some. The sample shows about 36,000 clones, approximately 90% of them seen only once. Source: CD4+ T cells from peripheral blood mononuclear cells, taken after pregnancy. These receptor sequences come from a female donor with multiple sclerosis, enrolled in a pregnancy study. CDR3s include the opening cysteine and the closing phenylalanine or tryptophan. The order of the fields is D gene, clone size, J gene, V gene, CDR3 DNA, CDR3 protein. A D gene is named only where the DNA matches it firmly. Clone size is not always given. Where it is, it says once, few, many or a class for expanded clones.

D: NA
size: NA
J: TRBJ2-2
V: TRBV11-3
DNA: TGTGCCAGCAGCCCCCCAGGAGGGAGGCTAACCGGGGAGCTGTTTTTT
CDR3: CASSPPGGRLTGELFF

D: NA
size: NA
J: TRBJ2-5
V: TRBV10-1
DNA: TGCGCCAGCACGGTTAGGTATACAGGGTTTCTTGAGACCCAGTACTTC
CDR3: CASTVRYTGFLETQYF

D: TRBD1
size: once
J: TRBJ2-7
V: TRBV11-2
DNA: TGTGCCAGCAGCCAGCGCCGGGACAGTTCCTACGAGCAGTACTTC
CDR3: CASSQRRDSSYEQYF

D: NA
size: NA
J: TRBJ2-3
V: TRBV9
DNA: TGTGCCAGCAGCGTAAGCCGCTCTAGCACAGATACGCAGTATTTT
CDR3: CASSVSRSSTDTQYF

D: NA
size: NA
J: TRBJ2-7
V: TRBV28
DNA: TGTGCCAGCAGACAAGGGGGTTCCACGGAGCAGTACTTC
CDR3: CASRQGGSTEQYF

D: NA
size: NA
J: TRBJ2-3
V: TRBV5-1
DNA: TGCGCCAGCAATTCCAGGGTCACAGATACGCAGTATTTT
CDR3: CASNSRVTDTQYF

D: TRBD1
size: NA
J: TRBJ2-7
V: TRBV7-9
DNA: TGTGCCAGCAGCCTCCGGACAGGGCTTAGCTCCTACGAGCAGTACTTC
CDR3: CASSLRTGLSSYEQYF

D: TRBD2
size: NA
J: TRBJ2-1
V: TRBV7-2
DNA: TGTGCCAGCAGCCCTACTGCTGGGCGGGGGAATGAGCAGTTCTTC
CDR3: CASSPTAGRGNEQFF

D: NA
size: NA
J: TRBJ2-6
V: TRBV11-2
DNA: TGTGCCAGCAGCTCTAGTATAGGACAGCGACGCTCTGGGGCCAACGTCCTGACTTTC
CDR3: CASSSSIGQRRSGANVLTF

D: TRBD2
size: NA
J: TRBJ2-7
V: TRBV7-3
DNA: TGTGCCAGCAGCTTAGGAGCGGGATCCTACGAGCAGTACTTC
CDR3: CASSLGAGSYEQYF